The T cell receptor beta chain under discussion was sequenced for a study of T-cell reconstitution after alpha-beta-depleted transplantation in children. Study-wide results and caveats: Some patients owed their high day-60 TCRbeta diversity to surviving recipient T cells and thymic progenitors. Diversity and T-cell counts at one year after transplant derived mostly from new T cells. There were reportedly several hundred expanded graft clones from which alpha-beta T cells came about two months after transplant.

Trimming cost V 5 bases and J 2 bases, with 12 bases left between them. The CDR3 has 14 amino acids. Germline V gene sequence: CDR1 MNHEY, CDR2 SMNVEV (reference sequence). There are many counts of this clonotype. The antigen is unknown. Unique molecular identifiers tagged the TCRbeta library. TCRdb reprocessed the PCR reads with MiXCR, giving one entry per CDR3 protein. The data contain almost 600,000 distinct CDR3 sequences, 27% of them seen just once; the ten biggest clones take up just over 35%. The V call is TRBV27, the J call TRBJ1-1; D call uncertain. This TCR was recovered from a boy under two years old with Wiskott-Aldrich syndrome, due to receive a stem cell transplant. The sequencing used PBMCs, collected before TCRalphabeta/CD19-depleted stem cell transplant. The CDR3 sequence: CASSMTQVNTEAFF. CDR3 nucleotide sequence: TGTGCCAGCAGTATGACCCAGGTAAACACTGAAGCTTTCTTT.